The clone carrying this TCR beta chain has just one count. The source of the sample is a study of control samples from healthy donors and cancer patients. Assay: immunoSEQ multiplex PCR; the TCRdb copy retains only in-frame clones and omits some. The sample has about 44,000 clones; approximately 87% are singletons. There are 15 residues in the CDR3. V shed 5 bases, J shed 6 bases, and the junction held 12 bases outside the gene matches. Germline-derived CDR1 and CDR2 are SQVTM and ANQGSEA. Material for sequencing was PBMCs. The receptor was isolated from a woman aged 55 to 70 with lung cancer. J is TRBJ2-1 and V is TRBV29-1; 8 bases line up with TRBD2. The CDR3 region is CSVSLAGGRINEQFF. CDR3 DNA sequence: TGCAGCGTTTCACTGGCGGGAGGCCGAATCAATGAGCAGTTCTTC.